In this sample, the clone carrying this T cell receptor beta chain turned up a few times. Antigen unknown. These data are taken from a study of T-cell memory formation after mild COVID-19. Background on the study: Clustering of TCRs was largely donor specific.

TCRdb re-derived calls from the 5' RACE reads in MiXCR, one entry per CDR3 protein. The sample comprises about 270,000 distinct CDR3 sequences, approximately 15% of which are singletons, and more than 20% rests with the top ten. CDR1 LGHDT and CDR2 YNNKEL come from the germline V gene (reference sequence). Deletions cut 0 bases from V and 5 bases from J, with 7 bases between. This CDR3 has 13 amino acids. Notes on the study in general: A second wave expanding day 15 to 37 was CD4+-biased; contracting clones were balanced. CD4+ clones that contracted lay mainly in CM and EM; CD8+ ones lay in EMRA. What remained unconfirmed was the SARS-CoV-2 specificity of second-wave clones peaking on day 37.

Sequences were obtained from PBMCs or a T cell subset sorted from them (not recorded which). The V gene is TRBV3-1, the J gene TRBJ1-2; D not resolved. The TCR originated in a man between 18 and 35 years old who had mild COVID-19 (a few samples of this study predate the infection). Cell type and time point are not known. The CDR3 reads CASSQDTYYGYTF. The CDR3 coding sequence is TGTGCCAGCAGCCAAGACACCTATTATGGCTACACCTTC. The full variable domain, rest sourced from reference TRBV3-1 and TRBJ1-2, is DTAVSQTPKYLVTQMGNDKSIKCEQNLGHDTMYWYKQDSKKFLKIMFSYNNKELIINETVPNRFSPKSPDKAHLNLHINSLELGDSAVYFCASSQDTYYGYTFGSGTRLTVV.